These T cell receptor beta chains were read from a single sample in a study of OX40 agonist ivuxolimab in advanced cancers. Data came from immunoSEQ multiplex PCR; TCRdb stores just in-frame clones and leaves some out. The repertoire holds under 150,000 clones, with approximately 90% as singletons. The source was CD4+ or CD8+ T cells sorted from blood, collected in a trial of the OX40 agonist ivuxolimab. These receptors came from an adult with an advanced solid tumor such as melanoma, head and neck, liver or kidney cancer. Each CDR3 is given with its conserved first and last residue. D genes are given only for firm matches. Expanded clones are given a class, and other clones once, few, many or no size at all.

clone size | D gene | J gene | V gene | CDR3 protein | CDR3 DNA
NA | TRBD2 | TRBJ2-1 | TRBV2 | CASREGLAGVVEQFF | TGTGCCAGCAGGGAGGGACTAGCGGGGGTGGTTGAGCAGTTCTTC
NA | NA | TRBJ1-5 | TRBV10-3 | CAISDLNLRGNQPQHF | TGTGCCATCAGTGATCTAAACTTACGGGGCAATCAGCCCCAGCATTTT
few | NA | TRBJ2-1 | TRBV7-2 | CASSSFGSSYNEQFF | TGTGCCAGCAGCTCCTTCGGGAGCTCCTACAATGAGCAGTTCTTC
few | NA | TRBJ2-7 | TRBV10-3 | CATAREQGRPNYEQYF | TGTGCCACCGCACGAGAGCAGGGGCGGCCTAATTACGAGCAGTACTTC
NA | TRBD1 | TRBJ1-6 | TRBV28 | CASRGGQRGTPLHF | TGTGCCAGCAGGGGGGGACAGAGGGGAACACCCCTCCACTTT
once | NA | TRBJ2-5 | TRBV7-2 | CASSLGRVETQYF | TGTGCCAGCAGCTTAGGGCGGGTTGAGACCCAGTACTTC
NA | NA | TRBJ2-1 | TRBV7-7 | CASSPDRLRGDNEQFF | TGTGCTAGCAGCCCGGACAGGCTACGCGGGGACAATGAGCAGTTCTTC
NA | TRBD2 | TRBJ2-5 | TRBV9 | CASSVGASGGQETQYF | TGTGCCAGCAGCGTAGGGGCTAGCGGGGGGCAAGAGACCCAGTACTTC
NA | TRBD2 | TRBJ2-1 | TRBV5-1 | CASSAGTTPYNEQFF | TGCGCCAGCAGCGCCGGGACTACACCCTACAATGAGCAGTTCTTC
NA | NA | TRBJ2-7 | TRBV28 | CASTLAVGEQYF | TGTGCCAGCACCCTAGCAGTGGGAGAGCAGTACTTC
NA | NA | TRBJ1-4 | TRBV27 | CASSLIGAVNEKLFF | TGTGCCAGCAGTCTTATTGGGGCGGTTAATGAAAAACTGTTTTTT
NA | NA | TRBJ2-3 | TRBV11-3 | CASSFTGSSQDTQYF | TGTGCCAGCAGCTTTACAGGGTCGAGCCAGGATACGCAGTATTTT
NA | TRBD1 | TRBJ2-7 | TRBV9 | CASSVSGQGAYEQYF | TGTGCCAGCAGCGTTTCGGGACAGGGGGCCTACGAGCAGTACTTC
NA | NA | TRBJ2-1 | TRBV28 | CASSPPDYNEQFF | TGTGCCAGCAGCCCCCCCGACTACAATGAGCAGTTCTTC
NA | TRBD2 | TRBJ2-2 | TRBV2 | CASLNGLAGYTGELFF | TGTGCCAGTCTAAACGGACTAGCGGGTTACACCGGGGAGCTGTTTTTT
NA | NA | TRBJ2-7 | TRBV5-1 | CASSLVGGSREQYF | TGCGCCAGCAGCTTGGTAGGGGGTTCCCGGGAGCAGTACTTC
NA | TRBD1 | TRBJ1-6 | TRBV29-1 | CSVGGQGYNSPLHF | TGCAGCGTTGGGGGACAGGGTTACAATTCACCCCTCCACTTT
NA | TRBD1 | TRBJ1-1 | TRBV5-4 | CASSLGATGGEAFF | TGTGCCAGCAGCTTGGGTGCGACAGGGGGTGAAGCTTTCTTT
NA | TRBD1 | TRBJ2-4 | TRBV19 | CASSIRPGTGIGTKNIQYF | TGTGCCAGTAGTATCCGTCCCGGGACAGGGATCGGGACCAAAAACATTCAGTACTTC
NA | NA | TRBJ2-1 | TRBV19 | CASRDVAAGISDNEQFF | TGTGCCAGTAGGGATGTTGCTGCAGGAATATCGGACAATGAGCAGTTCTTC
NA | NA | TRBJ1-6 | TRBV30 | CAWRASPLRNSPLHF | TGTGCCTGGAGAGCAAGCCCCCTTAGAAATTCACCCCTCCACTTT
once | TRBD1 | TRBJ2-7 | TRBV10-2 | CASSARDRGTYEQYF | TGCGCCAGCAGTGCTAGGGACAGGGGCACCTACGAGCAGTACTTC
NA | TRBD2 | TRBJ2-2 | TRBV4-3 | CASSQVPSGTTGELFF | TGCGCCAGCAGCCAAGTCCCTAGCGGGACAACCGGGGAGCTGTTTTTT
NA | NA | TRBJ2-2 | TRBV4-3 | CASSQSRMVPGELFF | TGCGCCAGCAGCCAATCCCGGATGGTCCCCGGGGAGCTGTTTTTT
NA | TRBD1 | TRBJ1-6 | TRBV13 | CASSARGPNSPLHF | TGTGCCAGCAGCGCCAGGGGGCCTAATTCACCCCTCCACTTT
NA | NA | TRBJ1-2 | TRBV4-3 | CASSQGGGNYGYTF | TGCGCCAGCAGCCAAGGGGGGGGGAACTATGGCTACACCTTC
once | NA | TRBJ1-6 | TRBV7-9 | CASSLGLGDSPLHF | TGTGCCAGCAGCTTAGGCCTCGGGGATTCACCCCTCCACTTT
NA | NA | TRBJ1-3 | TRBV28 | CASSLSGRASGNTIYF | TGTGCCAGCAGTTTATCGGGACGCGCCTCTGGAAACACCATATATTTT
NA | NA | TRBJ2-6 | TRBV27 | CASKKAEGPGANVLTF | TGTGCCAGCAAGAAGGCAGAGGGGCCTGGGGCCAACGTCCTGACTTTC
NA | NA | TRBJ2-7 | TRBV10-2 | CASSESRGGYEQYF | TGCGCCAGCAGTGAGTCCAGGGGGGGCTACGAGCAGTACTTC
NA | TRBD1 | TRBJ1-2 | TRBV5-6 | CASSNTGALAGGYTF | TGTGCCAGCAGCAATACAGGGGCACTAGCGGGAGGCTACACCTTC
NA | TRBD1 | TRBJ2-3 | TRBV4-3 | CASSQRHGTGVRYF | TGCGCCAGCAGTCAACGCCACGGGACAGGGGTCCGATATTTT
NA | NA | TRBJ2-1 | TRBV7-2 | CASSPTPNGNEQFF | TGTGCCAGCAGCCCCACCCCCAATGGAAATGAGCAGTTCTTC